The TCR beta chain under discussion was sequenced for a study of blood T cell repertoires in COVID-19 (dated by TCRdb to about 2020). Background on the whole study: Collaborator samples came from the United States, Italy and Spain and covered acute and convalescent phases of COVID-19. The sample metadata nearly always contained a de-identified subject ID, COVID-19 status, age in years and sex. Samples came from the ongoing ImmuneRACE study (first 160 participants) plus 1,254 subjects from 6 global collaborators. The prospective study material was composed of cDNA or gDNA derived from T cells, B-cell-depleted T cells, or PBMCs. The repertoires were released in a freely available public database intended as a resource for research on the immune response to SARS-CoV-2. Where available, HLA class I and class II types were obtained from metadata supplied by the sample provider rather than from assay-based typing. Deeply sampled blood TCRbeta repertoires from subjects exposed to, actively infected with, or recovered from COVID-19 were included in the dataset.

The CDR3 holds 13 amino acids from the cysteine to the phenylalanine. Only the CDR3 DNA stays, 39 bases, in frame from base 1. Trimming removed 8 bases from V and 1 base from J, leaving 8 bases between the germline ends. Via the germline V gene, CDR1 is SGHTA and CDR2 FQGNSA. This clone was recorded many times. Its target antigen remains unknown. Base qualities are not provided; no much larger clone lies one nucleotide away. Points the paper makes about the study in general: How much clinical and demographic metadata was included differed by source and by participant, and the metadata was provided uncurated.

Collaborating institutions collected whole blood in K2EDTA tubes following their own protocols. For TCRbeta analysis, collaborators shipped samples in one of three forms: frozen whole blood, isolated PBMCs, or DNA extracted from either of those sample types. TCRbeta CDR3 regions were amplified from genomic DNA using the immunoSEQ Assay, a bias-controlled multiplex PCR. For the original study's pipeline: Nucleated cell counts per sample were estimated from amplification of reference gene primers within the assay. To quantify the absolute abundance of each unique TCRbeta CDR3 rearrangement, sequence reads were collapsed and filtered. For each sample, productive Simpson clonality was calculated as the square root of Simpson's diversity index over productive rearrangements. As stored in TCRdb, this immuneACCESS dataset retains in-frame rearrangements with V and J assigned. A fraction of the clones does not appear; measured against another copy, unresolved V genes explain less than half of the discrepancy, and the remainder lacks a known reason. V and J calls and clone size are given by that table; D and trimming were obtained from the DNA. The sample records roughly 250,000 clones, 83% of which are singletons. The ten largest clones add up to around 5.5% of the sample.

The sequence links TRBV7-2 to TRBJ2-2, with the D gene too uncertain to name. The sequencing sample was made of peripheral blood. This clonotype originated in a human donor in a cohort sampled during active COVID-19. In nucleotides, the sequence is TGTGCCAGCCTGGCTGGGAACACCGGGGAGCTGTTTTTT. This sequence encodes CASLAGNTGELFF.